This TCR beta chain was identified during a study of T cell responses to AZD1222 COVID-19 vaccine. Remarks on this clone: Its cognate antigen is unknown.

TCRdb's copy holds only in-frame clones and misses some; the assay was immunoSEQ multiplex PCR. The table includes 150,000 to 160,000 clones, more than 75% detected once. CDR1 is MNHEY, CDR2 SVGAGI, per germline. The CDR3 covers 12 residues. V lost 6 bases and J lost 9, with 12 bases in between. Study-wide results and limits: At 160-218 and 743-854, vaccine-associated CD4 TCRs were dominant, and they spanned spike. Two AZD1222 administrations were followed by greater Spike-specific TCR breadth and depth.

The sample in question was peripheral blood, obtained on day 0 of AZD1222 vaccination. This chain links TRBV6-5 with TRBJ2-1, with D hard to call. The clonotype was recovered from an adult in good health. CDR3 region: CASSHGTGEQFF. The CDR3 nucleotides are TGTGCCAGCAGCCACGGAACTGGTGAGCAGTTCTTC.